One and the same sample provided the 28 T cell receptor beta chains below, sequenced in a study of blood T cell repertoires in COVID-19. Using immunoSEQ multiplex PCR, the repertoire was profiled, and TCRdb retains in-frame clones only, with some absent. The sample has fewer than 20,000 clones, approximately 86% seen once. Sequenced sample: peripheral blood. The receptors originated from a human donor in a cohort sampled during active COVID-19.

V usage is TRBV9 and J usage is TRBJ1-1; D not certain. The CDR3 sequence is 13 residues long. V dropped 0 bases and J dropped 1 base, with 4 bases sitting between them. Germline V CDR1 and CDR2: SGDLS, YYNGEE. The CDR3 DNA follows: TGTGCCAGCAGCGTAGAGCAGAACACTGAAGCTTTCTTT. Its protein is CASSVEQNTEAFF.

V usage is TRBV5-4 and J usage is TRBJ2-3; 7 bases line up with TRBD2. Germline trimming cut 0 bases from V and 5 bases from J; bases unmatched to any gene: 9. CDR1 is SGHNT, CDR2 YYREEE, per germline (reference sequence). The CDR3 runs 16 residues. CDR3 loop: CASSLDGGLVRDTQYF. The CDR3 coding sequence is TGTGCCAGCAGCTTGGATGGCGGACTAGTCAGAGATACGCAGTATTTT.

The chain employs TRBV29-1 and TRBJ1-4; unclear D gene. The CDR3 runs 11 residues. Trimming pared 4 bases from V and 7 bases from J, leaving 7 bases between. The germline V gene has CDR1 SQVTM and CDR2 ANQGSEA. This chain's CDR3 is CSVGTGEKLFF. In DNA, the CDR3 is TGCAGCGTTGGAACGGGTGAAAAACTGTTTTTT.

This chain joins TRBV5-4 and TRBJ2-7, with TRBD1 identical over 8 bases. CDR3 length equals 14 residues. V lost 5 bases to trimming and J lost 0 bases; unmatched junction nucleotides: 4. Germline-derived CDR1 and CDR2 are SGHNT and YYREEE (reference sequence). DNA of the CDR3: TGTGCCAGCAGTCAAGACAGGGGCTCCTACGAGCAGTACTTC. Encoded protein: CASSQDRGSYEQYF.

The genes are TRBV19 and TRBJ2-1; 8 bases are shared with TRBD2. Trimming cost V 8 bases and J 4 bases; bases outside gene matches: 7. The CDR3 is made up of 14 amino acids. Germline lookup yields CDR1 LNHDA and CDR2 SQIVND (reference sequence). The CDR3 DNA is TGTGCCAGTGTTCCTAGCGGGTCGTACAATGAGCAGTTCTTC. Translation gives CASVPSGSYNEQFF.

The genes are TRBV18 and TRBJ2-7, with D tentatively TRBD2 (6 bases). The CDR3 covers 13 residues. Trimming cost V 8 bases and J 0 bases, with 11 bases left between them. The germline V gene encodes CDR1 KGHSH and CDR2 LQKENI. The CDR3 here is CASRIGGSYEQYF. Here the CDR3 DNA reads TGTGCCAGCAGAATCGGGGGCTCCTACGAGCAGTACTTC.

With regard to this clone: An end of the junction does not agree with germline; a read error may underlie this. The V and J genes are TRBV7-7 and TRBJ2-1, with 7 bases matching TRBD2. Looked up from germline, CDR1 is SSHAT and CDR2 is FNYEAQ (reference sequence). CDR3 length equals 18 residues. DNA of the CDR3: TGTGCTAGCAGCCCGAGGCCCACTTTTCTGGGGAGGGGCAATGAGCAGTTCTTC. As protein: CASSPRPTFLGRGNEQFF. The variable domain in full, completed from reference TRBV7-7 and TRBJ2-1, reads GAGVSQSPRYKVTKRGQDVTLRCDPISSHATLYWYQQALGQGPEFLTYFNYEAQPDKSGLPSDRFSAERPEGSISTLTIQRTEQRDSAMYRCASSPRPTFLGRGNEQFFGPGTRLTVL.

The table lists this clone with a count of one. The chain combines TRBV9 with TRBJ2-5; D is ambiguous. The CDR3 is made up of 14 amino acids. Per germline, CDR1 SGDLS and CDR2 YYNGEE. Trimming stripped 3 bases from V and 0 bases from J, with 9 bases between. The CDR3: CASSATEYQETQYF. CDR3 nucleotide sequence: TGTGCCAGCAGCGCCACAGAGTACCAAGAGACCCAGTACTTC.

This clone was seen only once. V is TRBV29-1 and J is TRBJ2-2; 8 nucleotides agree with TRBD1. The junction had 7 bases not matched to a gene; V was cut back by 8 bases and J by 2 bases. From germline, CDR1 is SQVTM and CDR2 ANQGSEA. CDR3 length equals 14 residues. The CDR3 sequence: CSTRTGLNTGELFF. The CDR3 bases are TGCAGCACCCGGACAGGGCTTAACACCGGGGAGCTGTTTTTT.

In its sample, this clone was seen once. This chain joins TRBV7-2 and TRBJ1-2; TRBD1 matches 10 bases. After removal of 5 bases from V and 7 bases from J, the junction contained 10 bases not matched to a gene. This CDR3 is built from 15 residues. CDR1 and CDR2 (germline): SGHTA, FQGNSA. The CDR3 bases are TGTGCCAGCAGCACGGGGACAGGGGCGGTTCGTGGCTACACCTTC. Protein product: CASSTGTGAVRGYTF.

This chain connects TRBV7-9 to TRBJ2-3, with 9 bases matching TRBD1. The V segment lost 5 bases and the J segment 3 bases; nucleotides outside the gene matches: 9. This CDR3 has 16 residues. Germline V CDR1 and CDR2: SEHNR, FQNEAQ (reference sequence). CDR3 DNA sequence: TGTGCCAGCAGCGCCCAACGGGACAGGGTGACAGATACGCAGTATTTT. Translating it yields CASSAQRDRVTDTQYF.

This clone was seen a single time. The chain employs TRBV4-3 and TRBJ1-2, with 7 bases fitting TRBD1. The germline V gene encodes CDR1 LGHNA and CDR2 YSLEER. Trimming cost V 2 bases and J 6 bases; bases outside gene matches: 9. CDR3 length equals 15 residues. CDR3 protein: CASSQSYRGEDGYTF. CDR3 coding DNA: TGCGCCAGCAGCCAATCTTACAGGGGAGAAGATGGCTACACCTTC.

The V and J genes are TRBV6-2 or TRBV6-3 and TRBJ1-5; 9 bases are shared with TRBD1. CDR1 and CDR2 from the germline V gene are MNHEY and SVGEGT. CDR3 size: 14 residues. V trimming: 5 bases; J trimming: 6 bases; junction bases outside the gene matches: 5. The DNA of the CDR3 is TGTGCCAGCAGTGTCACAGGGGGCCTTCAGCCCCAGCATTTT. Translated: CASSVTGGLQPQHF.

This rearrangement joins TRBV10-3 to TRBJ2-6, with TRBD1 matching 7 bases. The CDR3 is 17 residues long. Germline V lookup: CDR1 ENHRY, CDR2 SYGVKD. With V trimmed by 4 bases and J by 3 bases, 9 bases remained unmatched. CDR3 sequence: CAISGSATGVGANVLTF. The CDR3 nucleotides read TGTGCCATCAGTGGGTCCGCCACAGGGGTTGGGGCCAACGTCCTGACTTTC.

The chain recombines TRBV29-1 with TRBJ2-5, with 9 bases matching TRBD2. Germline V gives CDR1 SQVTM, CDR2 ANQGSEA. The CDR3 length is 13 residues. Losses at the gene ends were 6 bases for V and 8 bases for J; bases not matched to a gene: 10. In DNA, the CDR3 is TGCAGCGTCACCCCGGGACTAGCCGTCACCCAGTACTTC. It translates to CSVTPGLAVTQYF.

The chain joins TRBV4-2 to TRBJ1-5; 10 bases map to TRBD1. The CDR3 extends over 16 amino acids. The junction had 5 bases not matched to a gene; V was cut back by 2 bases and J by 4 bases. In germline, CDR1 is LGHNA, CDR2 YNFKEQ. The chain's CDR3 is CASSQTWDRGNQPQHF. The CDR3 DNA reads as TGTGCCAGCAGCCAAACCTGGGACAGGGGAAATCAGCCCCAGCATTTT.

J is TRBJ2-3 and V is TRBV19; possible D gene TRBD2, 6 bases. V was pared by 3 bases and J by 0 bases, with 13 bases between. CDR3 length equals 16 residues. Germline values: CDR1 LNHDA, CDR2 SQIVND (reference sequence). CDR3 amino acids: CASSIRLVQSTDTQYF. The CDR3 nucleotides are TGTGCCAGTAGTATTCGACTAGTCCAAAGCACAGATACGCAGTATTTT.

This chain uses TRBV3-1 (or the pseudogene TRBV3-2) with TRBJ2-1; the match to TRBD2 covers 11 bases. V trimming: 6 bases; J trimming: 5 bases; junction bases outside the gene matches: 12. Germline V gene lookup returns CDR1 LGHDT and CDR2 YNNKEL (reference sequence). The CDR3 loop spans 17 amino acids. The chain's CDR3 is CASRPLIAGGPNNEQFF. The CDR3, as DNA: TGTGCCAGCAGACCATTAATAGCGGGGGGGCCCAACAATGAGCAGTTCTTC.

The chain couples TRBV4-2 to TRBJ2-3, with 13 bases fitting TRBD2. V lost 7 bases, J lost 2 bases, and 6 bases stayed unmatched. Germline V CDR1 and CDR2: LGHNA, YNFKEQ. The CDR3 loop spans 16 amino acids. CDR3 in amino acids: CASTRTSGGATDTQYF. The CDR3, as DNA: TGTGCCAGCACTCGTACTAGCGGGGGGGCCACAGATACGCAGTATTTT.

The chain links TRBV12-3 or TRBV12-4 to TRBJ1-2, with 7 bases that match TRBD1. V was pared by 6 bases and J by 9 bases, with 10 bases of the junction left unmatched. CDR3 length: 13 amino acids. As DNA, the CDR3 is TGTGCCAGCAGCCATGGGACAGTAAGTCGCTACACCTTC. Its protein is CASSHGTVSRYTF.

This chain connects TRBV18 to TRBJ1-1; D is undetermined. There are 14 residues in the CDR3. Germline V gene sequence: CDR1 KGHSH, CDR2 LQKENI. Trimming left V 4 bases short and J 5 bases short, with 14 bases between. CDR3 nucleotide sequence: TGTGCCAGCTCACGATCACGAGGTGAGACTGAAGCTTTCTTT. This gives the protein CASSRSRGETEAFF.

The chain links TRBV6-5 to TRBJ1-1; D uncertain. Germline V lookup: CDR1 MNHEY, CDR2 SVGAGI. V was pared by 0 bases and J by 4 bases, with 12 bases between. This CDR3 contains 15 residues. The chain's CDR3 is CASSYSLYSSTEAFF. Here the CDR3 DNA reads TGTGCCAGCAGTTACTCGCTATATTCTAGCACTGAAGCTTTCTTT.

J is TRBJ1-2 and V is TRBV6-5, with 8 bases aligning to TRBD1. Trimming cost V 4 bases and J 5 bases; bases outside gene matches: 9. The CDR3 totals 15 residues. Looked up from germline, CDR1 is MNHEY and CDR2 is SVGAGI. The CDR3 region has the DNA TGTGCCAGCAGTTGGCGACAGGGGACATTTTATGGCTACACCTTC. Amino acid sequence: CASSWRQGTFYGYTF.

The chain has TRBV18 and TRBJ2-3; tentative D call: TRBD1 (6 bases). The ends were cut back, 2 bases at V and 5 bases at J, with 14 bases in the middle. The CDR3 spans 15 residues. Germline V gives CDR1 KGHSH, CDR2 LQKENI. The CDR3 loop is CASSPTGLDLDTQYF. The CDR3 DNA follows: TGTGCCAGCTCACCAACAGGGCTAGACTTAGATACGCAGTATTTT.

The V and J genes are TRBV6-5 and TRBJ1-1; 7 bases match TRBD1. CDR1 MNHEY and CDR2 SVGAGI come from the germline V gene. The length of the CDR3 is 16 residues. V trimming: 0 bases; J trimming: 10 bases; junction bases outside the gene matches: 14. The CDR3 sequence is CASSYSETNRGGTAFF. The CDR3 DNA reads as TGTGCCAGCAGTTACTCAGAGACCAACAGGGGAGGAACAGCTTTCTTT.

This clone was detected once. V gene TRBV6-5 combines with J gene TRBJ1-4; D gene ambiguous. The CDR3 sequence is 15 residues long. V lost 10 bases and J lost 0, with 15 bases in between. CDR1 MNHEY and CDR2 SVGAGI come from the germline V gene. This chain's CDR3 is CATGEGTATNEKLFF. The DNA for the CDR3 is TGTGCCACGGGAGAGGGTACAGCAACTAATGAAAAACTGTTTTTT.

This clone was recorded once. V is TRBV19 and J is TRBJ1-5, with 9 bases identical to TRBD1. The CDR3 runs 15 residues. Germline CDR1 is LNHDA and CDR2 is SQIVND (reference sequence). V was pared by 7 bases and J by 7 bases, with 11 bases of the junction left unmatched. As DNA, the CDR3 is TGTGCCAGTATTGGAACCGGGACAGGGCTACAGCCCCAGCATTTT. Its translation is CASIGTGTGLQPQHF. Full variable domain (missing parts from reference TRBV19 and TRBJ1-5): DGGITQSPKYLFRKEGQNVTLSCEQNLNHDAMYWYRQDPGQGLRLIYYSQIVNDFQKGDIAEGYSVSREKKESFPLTVTSAQKNPTAFYLCASIGTGTGLQPQHFGDGTRLSIL.

The chain has TRBV6-2 or TRBV6-3 and TRBJ2-7, with D possibly being TRBD1 (5 bases). Trimming removed 6 bases at V and 1 base at J, with 13 bases between. From germline, CDR1 is MNHEY and CDR2 SVGEGT. This CDR3 spans 14 amino acids. The CDR3: CASSRNPGSYEQYF. CDR3 nucleotides: TGTGCCAGCAGCCGAAATCCAGGGTCCTACGAGCAGTACTTC.